This entry lists 29 T cell receptor beta chains sequenced from one sample in a study of T-cell memory formation after mild COVID-19. One entry per CDR3 protein results from TCRdb running MiXCR on the 5' RACE reads. The sample lists about 81,000 distinct CDR3 sequences, 20% to 25% occurring once. The sequenced material came from PBMCs or a T cell subset sorted from them (not recorded which). These receptors were collected from a man between 18 and 35 years old who had mild COVID-19 (a few samples of this study predate the infection). Cell type and time point are not known.

The rearrangement links TRBV5-4 to TRBJ2-1; D not certain. The CDR3 has 13 amino acids. Trimming took 7 bases from V and 6 from J, leaving 14 bases between them. CDR1 and CDR2 from the germline V gene are SGHNT and YYREEE (reference sequence). The CDR3 loop reads CASSPRTGNEQFF. CDR3 nucleotide sequence: TGTGCCAGCTCCCCCCGCACGGGCAATGAGCAGTTCTTC.

The gene calls are TRBV30 and TRBJ1-1, with 9 nucleotides matching TRBD1. The length of the CDR3 is 13 residues. The V segment lost 3 bases and the J segment 7 bases; nucleotides outside the gene matches: 6. Germline CDR1 reads GTSNPN; CDR2 reads SVGIG (reference sequence). CDR3 residues: CAWRGQGILEAFF. The CDR3 region has the DNA TGTGCCTGGAGGGGACAGGGAATTCTTGAAGCTTTCTTT.

V usage is TRBV5-1 and J usage is TRBJ2-2; 8 bases are shared with TRBD2. CDR3 size: 17 residues. V was clipped by 3 bases and J by 3 bases; unmatched bases: 10. CDR1 is SGHRS, CDR2 YFSETQ, per germline. The CDR3 loop is CASSSLWRGEYTGELFF. The CDR3 coding sequence is TGCGCCAGCAGCTCTCTGTGGCGGGGGGAGTACACCGGGGAGCTGTTTTTT. Using reference TRBV5-1 and TRBJ2-2 for the parts outside the CDR3, the full variable domain is KAGVTQTPRYLIKTRGQQVTLSCSPISGHRSVSWYQQTPGQGLQFLFEYFSETQRNKGNFPGRFSGRQFSNSRSEMNVSTLELGDSALYLCASSSLWRGEYTGELFFGEGSRLTVL.

This clonotype was recorded a few times. This sequence joins TRBV29-1 and TRBJ2-1; tentative D call: TRBD1 (5 bases). CDR3 size: 17 residues. The germline V and J ends were trimmed by 0 bases and 4 bases, with 19 bases remaining between them. Germline-derived CDR1 and CDR2 are SQVTM and ANQGSEA. CDR3 in amino acids: CSVEEGRRWSRYNEQFF. Written as DNA, the CDR3 is TGCAGCGTTGAAGAGGGGCGGCGGTGGTCCCGTTACAATGAGCAGTTCTTC.

This clonotype came up many times. At one end, the junction sequence differs from germline, possibly due to a read error. V and J are TRBV4-1 and TRBJ1-1; unclear D gene. This CDR3 contains 13 residues. From germline, CDR1 is MGHRA and CDR2 YSYEKL. For the CDR3, the DNA is TGTGCCAGCAGCCAAGGGCCGAACACTGAAGCTTTCTTT. Its translation is CASSQGPNTEAFF.

J is TRBJ2-7 and V is TRBV2, with D hard to call. The CDR3 length is 10 residues. Trimming pared 9 bases from V and 7 bases from J, leaving 10 bases between. The V gene's germline CDR1 is SNHLY and CDR2 FYNNEI. In DNA, the CDR3 is TGTGCCAGTACCTATGTGGAGCAGTACTTC. It is translated as CASTYVEQYF. The variable domain in full, with the rest retrieved from reference TRBV2 and TRBJ2-7, is EPEVTQTPSHQVTQMGQEVILRCVPISNHLYFYWYRQILGQKVEFLVSFYNNEISEKSEIFDDQFSVERPDGSNFTLKIRSTKLEDSAMYFCASTYVEQYFGPGTRLTVT.

This chain uses TRBV6-1 with TRBJ2-2; no reliable D call. Germline values: CDR1 MNHNS, CDR2 SASEGT. Trimming removed 4 bases from V and 1 base from J, with 4 bases in between. The CDR3 extends over 13 amino acids. The CDR3 region has the DNA TGTGCCAGCAGTGTGGAGAACACCGGGGAGCTGTTTTTT. Protein: CASSVENTGELFF.

This clonotype has only a few counts. This chain connects TRBV6-2 or TRBV6-3 to TRBJ2-2; D is ambiguous. There are 13 residues in the CDR3. V was pared by 6 bases and J by 4 bases, with 9 bases between. CDR1 MNHEY and CDR2 SVGEGT come from the germline V gene. The CDR3 coding sequence is TGTGCCAGCAGCCCATGGGGCACCGGGGAGCTGTTTTTT. Translating it yields CASSPWGTGELFF.

This clonotype showed up just a few times. One end of the junction varies from germline; a read error may be responsible. The chain is built from TRBV7-7 and TRBJ2-5, with 9 bases identical to TRBD1. Per germline, CDR1 SSHAT and CDR2 FNYEAQ (reference sequence). This CDR3 has 14 amino acids. CDR3 bases: TGTGCTAGCAGCTTCGGGACAGGGTCAGAGACCCAGTACTTC. This codes for CASSFGTGSETQYF.

This clonotype has more than one count but fewer than ten. V is TRBV6-5 and J is TRBJ2-1; D is possibly TRBD1 (7 bases). Germline lookup yields CDR1 MNHEY and CDR2 SVGAGI. V lost 4 bases and J lost 8, with 12 bases in between. CDR3 length equals 13 residues. The CDR3 DNA reads TGTGCCAGCAGTTCTCTCAGGGGGGATGAGCAGTTCTTC. Residues: CASSSLRGDEQFF.

V is TRBV12-3 or TRBV12-4 and J is TRBJ1-4; D might be TRBD1 (5 bases). The CDR3 extends over 15 amino acids. V dropped 6 bases and J dropped 3 bases, with 14 bases sitting between them. This CDR3 is CASRRRTSSNEKLFF. Written as DNA, the CDR3 is TGTGCCAGCAGACGACGGACATCGTCTAATGAAAAACTGTTTTTT.

This clonotype has only a few counts. The DNA of the CDR3 is TGTGCCAGCAGTTACTCGACCCGGTCGGGGGAGCTGTTTTTT. As protein: CASSYSTRSGELFF. The rearrangement links TRBV6-5 to TRBJ2-2; D unresolved. CDR3 length: 14 residues. Trimming took off 0 bases at V and 8 bases at J, with 10 bases between the two ends. The germline gives CDR1 MNHEY, CDR2 SVGAGI.

The V call is TRBV3-1, the J call TRBJ1-6; D is unresolved. The CDR3 is made up of 11 amino acids. V was pared by 1 base and J by 11 bases, with 3 bases between. The germline gives CDR1 LGHDT, CDR2 YNNKEL (reference sequence). The CDR3 is CASSQGAPLHF. CDR3 nucleotide sequence: TGTGCCAGCAGCCAAGGCGCACCCCTCCACTTT.

This clonotype was seen a handful of times. This sequence joins TRBV9 and TRBJ2-5, with TRBD2 identical over 7 bases. The J segment lost 4 bases and the V segment lost 1 base, leaving 1 base of the junction unmatched. The CDR3 has 13 residues. The germline CDR1 and CDR2 sequences are SGDLS and YYNGEE. CDR3 sequence: CASSVWEGETQYF. For the CDR3, the DNA is TGTGCCAGCAGCGTATGGGAGGGAGAGACCCAGTACTTC. Combining the CDR3 with reference TRBV9 and TRBJ2-5 gives the whole variable domain DSGVTQTPKHLITATGQRVTLRCSPRSGDLSVYWYQQSLDQGLQFLIQYYNGEERAKGNILERFSAQQFPDLHSELNLSSLELGDSALYFCASSVWEGETQYFGPGTRLLVL.

This chain uses TRBV20-1 with TRBJ1-1; tentatively, D is TRBD1 (5 bases). There are 18 residues in the CDR3. V gave up 0 bases and J gave up 0 bases, with 20 bases separating them. The germline V gene encodes CDR1 DFQATT and CDR2 SNEGSKA (reference sequence). The CDR3 nucleotides are TGCAGTGCTAGAGACGATACAGGTGTAGACCGTATGAACACTGAAGCTTTCTTT. Protein product: CSARDDTGVDRMNTEAFF.

This clonotype showed up just a few times. This sequence joins TRBV20-1 and TRBJ2-7, with 8 nucleotides matching TRBD1. There are 13 residues in the CDR3. Trimming cost V 2 bases and J 3 bases; bases outside gene matches: 3. CDR1 and CDR2 (germline): DFQATT, SNEGSKA (reference sequence). The CDR3 is CSARQQGDYEQYF. In DNA, the CDR3 is TGCAGTGCTAGACAACAGGGGGACTACGAGCAGTACTTC.

This clonotype was counted between two and nine times. V is TRBV2 and J is TRBJ2-3, with D possibly called TRBD1 or TRBD2 (5 bases each). The germline V gene encodes CDR1 SNHLY and CDR2 FYNNEI. V dropped 11 bases and J dropped 1 base, with 10 bases sitting between them. The CDR3 is 12 residues long. CDR3 in DNA: TGTGCCCTTTTGGGGGGCACAGATACGCAGTATTTT. Its protein product is CALLGGTDTQYF.

The chain couples TRBV6-5 to TRBJ2-2; D call uncertain. V was trimmed by 0 bases and J by 6 bases, leaving 8 bases between them. CDR3 length: 14 amino acids. Germline values: CDR1 MNHEY, CDR2 SVGAGI. CDR3 in amino acids: CASSYSFGSGELFF. Here the CDR3 DNA reads TGTGCCAGCAGTTACTCGTTCGGATCCGGGGAGCTGTTTTTT.

The chain has TRBV6-6 and TRBJ2-5, with a possible D match to TRBD2 (5 bases). This CDR3 is 12 amino acids long. CDR1 is MNHNY, CDR2 SVGAGI, per germline (reference sequence). Written as DNA, the CDR3 is TGTGCTTTCGGCGAGGGTTGGGAGACCCAGTACTTC. It encodes CAFGEGWETQYF.

The V gene is TRBV7-9, the J gene TRBJ1-6; D is unresolved. Germline values: CDR1 SEHNR, CDR2 FQNEAQ (reference sequence). This CDR3 has 12 amino acids. V was cut by 5 bases and J by 13 bases, with 12 bases left in between. CDR3 sequence reads: CASSNGPFPLHF. In DNA form, the CDR3 reads TGTGCCAGCAGCAACGGACCTTTCCCCCTCCACTTT.

This clonotype has only a few counts. V and J are TRBV10-2 and TRBJ2-3; possibly TRBD2 for D (7 bases). Trimming shortened V by 1 base and J by 3 bases, and 14 bases separated the two germline ends. CDR3 size: 16 residues. Germline V gene sequence: CDR1 WSHSY, CDR2 SAAADI. The CDR3 protein is CASSELGGAGTDTQYF. The CDR3 DNA reads TGCGCCAGCAGTGAGTTGGGGGGGGCCGGTACAGATACGCAGTATTTT.

This clonotype came up a few times. The genes are TRBV10-3 and TRBJ1-2; tentative D call: TRBD1 (6 bases). Germline V CDR1 and CDR2: ENHRY, SYGVKD. CDR3 length: 16 amino acids. The V gene lost 2 bases and the J gene lost 0 bases, with 13 bases spanning the gap. CDR3 bases: TGTGCCATCAGTGAGACACGACAGGCCTCTAACTATGGCTACACCTTC. This codes for CAISETRQASNYGYTF.

Many counts were recorded for this clonotype. The rearrangement joins TRBV29-1 to TRBJ2-7, with TRBD1 matching 8 bases. V trimming: 1 base; J trimming: 3 bases; junction bases outside the gene matches: 2. The CDR3 sequence is 13 residues long. From germline, CDR1 is SQVTM and CDR2 ANQGSEA. This CDR3 is CSVEVRGLYEQYF. CDR3 coding DNA: TGCAGCGTTGAAGTCAGGGGGCTCTACGAGCAGTACTTC.

This clonotype appeared a few times. This chain connects TRBV7-9 to TRBJ1-2; D remains unclear. Germline-derived CDR1 and CDR2 are SEHNR and FQNEAQ (reference sequence). With 5 bases removed from V and 8 bases from J, the gap between germline ends came to 9 bases. This CDR3 has 11 residues. The CDR3 sequence: CASSRGWGYTF. The DNA for the CDR3 is TGTGCCAGCAGCCGGGGATGGGGCTACACCTTC.

This clonotype was seen only a few times. This chain connects TRBV12-3 or TRBV12-4 to TRBJ1-2; weak D call: TRBD1 (5 bases). Between the trimmed V and J ends, which lost 7 bases and 2 bases, there was a span of 11 bases. The CDR3 has 13 residues. CDR3 region: CASTSTENYGYTF. The DNA of the CDR3 is TGTGCCAGCACCTCGACAGAGAACTATGGCTACACCTTC.

This rearrangement joins TRBV4-2 to TRBJ1-6, with D possibly being TRBD1 (5 bases). Germline V gene sequence: CDR1 LGHNA, CDR2 YNFKEQ. V was cut by 3 bases and J by 8 bases, with 17 bases left in between. The CDR3 has 16 residues. CDR3 residues: CASSHPQGQGHSPLHF. As DNA, the CDR3 is TGTGCCAGCAGCCACCCGCAAGGGCAGGGTCATTCACCCCTCCACTTT.

The chain couples TRBV12-3 or TRBV12-4 to TRBJ2-2, with D unclear. The ends were cut back, 6 bases at V and 4 bases at J, with 3 bases in the middle. The CDR3 extends over 11 amino acids. This CDR3 reads CASSFTGELFF. In nucleotides, the CDR3 is TGTGCCAGCAGCTTCACCGGGGAGCTGTTTTTT.

This clonotype was observed a few times. The chain has TRBV27 and TRBJ2-3; a possible D gene is TRBD2 (6 bases). The ends were cut back, 4 bases at V and 4 bases at J, with 21 bases in the middle. The CDR3 extends over 17 amino acids. In germline, CDR1 is MNHEY, CDR2 SMNVEV (reference sequence). Written as DNA, the CDR3 is TGTGCCAGCAGTTCTGGGGGACTCTCCATCCGCTCAGATACGCAGTATTTT. It specifies CASSSGGLSIRSDTQYF.

The gene calls are TRBV6-5 and TRBJ1-2; D gene unclear. The germline V and J ends were trimmed by 0 bases and 4 bases, with 9 bases remaining between them. CDR3 length: 14 residues. Germline V gene lookup returns CDR1 MNHEY and CDR2 SVGAGI. The DNA of the CDR3 is TGTGCCAGCAGTTACTCCGCGGAGATCTATGGCTACACCTTC. Protein sequence: CASSYSAEIYGYTF.